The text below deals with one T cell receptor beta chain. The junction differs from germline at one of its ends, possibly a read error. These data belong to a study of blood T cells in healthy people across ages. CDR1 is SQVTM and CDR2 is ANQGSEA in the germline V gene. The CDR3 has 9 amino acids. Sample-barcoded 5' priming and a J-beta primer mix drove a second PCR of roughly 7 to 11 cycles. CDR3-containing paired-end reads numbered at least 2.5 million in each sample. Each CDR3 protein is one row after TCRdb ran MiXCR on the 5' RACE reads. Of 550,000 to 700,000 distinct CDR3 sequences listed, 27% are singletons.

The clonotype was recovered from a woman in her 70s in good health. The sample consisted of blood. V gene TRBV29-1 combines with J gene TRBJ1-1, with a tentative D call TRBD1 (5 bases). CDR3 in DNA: TGCAGCGTCGATTCCGGGACGTCCTTT. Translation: CSVDSGTSF.